This TCR beta chain was identified in a study of shared clonotypes between healthy human individuals. The CDR3 sequence is 15 residues long. Germline CDR1 reads WSHSY; CDR2 reads SAAADI. V shed 1 base, J shed 3 bases, and the junction held 3 bases outside the gene matches. This clone was seen at least ten times. Its antigen is not known. An even split of each subset's genomic DNA across several immunoSEQ plates was performed. Method: immunoSEQ multiplex PCR; TCRdb's copy keeps in-frame clones and lacks some. Among about 490,000 clones, 76% were seen once, and the ten largest hold around 13%. Study-level findings and limits: Limitation of the genetic and exposure-history diversity represented came from the few donors.

The genes are TRBV10-2 and TRBJ2-1; 7 positions match TRBD2. The source material was PBMCs. The receptor was derived from a woman between 40 and 50 years old in good health. Some clones in this sample may be carry-over from other donors' samples. The CDR3 DNA reads as TGCGCCAGCAGTGAGTGGCTAGCGGACTACAATGAGCAGTTCTTC. Residues: CASSEWLADYNEQFF.